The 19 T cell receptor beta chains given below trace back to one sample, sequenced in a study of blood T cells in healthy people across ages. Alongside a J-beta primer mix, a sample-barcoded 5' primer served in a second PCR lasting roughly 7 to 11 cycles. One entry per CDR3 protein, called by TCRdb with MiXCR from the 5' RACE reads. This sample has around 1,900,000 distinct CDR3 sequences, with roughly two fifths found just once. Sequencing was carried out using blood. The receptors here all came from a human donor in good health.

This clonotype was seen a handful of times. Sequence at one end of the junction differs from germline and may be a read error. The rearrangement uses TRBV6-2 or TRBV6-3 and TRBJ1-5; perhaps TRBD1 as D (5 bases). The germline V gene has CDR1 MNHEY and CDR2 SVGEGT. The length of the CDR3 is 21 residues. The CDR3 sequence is CVSTYSTAGGTYLGGNQPQHF. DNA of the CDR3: TGTGTCAGCACTTATTCAACAGCGGGGGGAACTTATCTGGGTGGCAATCAGCCCCAGCATTTT.

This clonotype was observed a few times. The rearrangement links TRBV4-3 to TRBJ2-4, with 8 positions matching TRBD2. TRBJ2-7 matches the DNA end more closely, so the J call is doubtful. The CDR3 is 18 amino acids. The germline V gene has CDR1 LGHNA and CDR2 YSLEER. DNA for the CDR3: TGCGCCAGCAGCCACGGTAGACAGCGGGGGAACCCTACCTACGAGCAGTACTTC. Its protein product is CASSHGRQRGNPTYEQYF.

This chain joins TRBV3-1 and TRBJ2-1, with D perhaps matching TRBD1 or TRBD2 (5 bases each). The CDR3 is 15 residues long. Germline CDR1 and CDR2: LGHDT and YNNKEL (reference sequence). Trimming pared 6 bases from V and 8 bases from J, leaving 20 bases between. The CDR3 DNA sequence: TGTGCCAGCAGTCAGGGACCCCTACCAAGGTATGAGCAGTTCTTC. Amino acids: CASSQGPLPRYEQFF.

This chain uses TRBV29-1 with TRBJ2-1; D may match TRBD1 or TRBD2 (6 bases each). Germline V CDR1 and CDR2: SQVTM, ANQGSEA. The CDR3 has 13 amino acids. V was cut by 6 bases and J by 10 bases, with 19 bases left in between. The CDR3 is CSVSRGGGNEQFF. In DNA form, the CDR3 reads TGCAGCGTCAGCCGAGGGGGAGGCAACGAGCAGTTCTTC.

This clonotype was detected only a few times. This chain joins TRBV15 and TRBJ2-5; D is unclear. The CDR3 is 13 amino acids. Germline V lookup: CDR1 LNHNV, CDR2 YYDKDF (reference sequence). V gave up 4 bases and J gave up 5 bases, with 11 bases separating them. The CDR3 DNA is TGTGCCACCAGCACGCAGGAAACGGAGACCCAGTACTTC. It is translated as CATSTQETETQYF.

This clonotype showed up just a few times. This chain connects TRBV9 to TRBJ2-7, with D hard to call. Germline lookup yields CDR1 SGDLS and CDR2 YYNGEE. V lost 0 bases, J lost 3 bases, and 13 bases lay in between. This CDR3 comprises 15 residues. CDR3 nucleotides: TGTGCCAGCAGCGTAGACCCGGGTGTAAACTACGAGCAGTACTTC. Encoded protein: CASSVDPGVNYEQYF. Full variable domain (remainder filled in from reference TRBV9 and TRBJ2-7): DSGVTQTPKHLITATGQRVTLRCSPRSGDLSVYWYQQSLDQGLQFLIQYYNGEERAKGNILERFSAQQFPDLHSELNLSSLELGDSALYFCASSVDPGVNYEQYFGPGTRLTVT.

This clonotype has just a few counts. The CDR3 is CASSAFPGHRSNEQFF. The DNA of the CDR3 is TGCGCCAGCAGCGCATTCCCAGGACATCGGTCGAACGAGCAGTTCTTC. V usage is TRBV4-1 and J usage is TRBJ2-1; possibly TRBD1 for D (5 bases). The CDR3 is made up of 16 amino acids. In germline, CDR1 is MGHRA, CDR2 YSYEKL. V gave up 5 bases and J gave up 10 bases, with 24 bases separating them.

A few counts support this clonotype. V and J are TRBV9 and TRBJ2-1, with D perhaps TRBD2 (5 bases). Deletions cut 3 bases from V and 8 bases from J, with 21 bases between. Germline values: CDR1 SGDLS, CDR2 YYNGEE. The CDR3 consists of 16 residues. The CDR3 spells CASSARGSIGSDEQFF. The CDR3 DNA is TGTGCCAGCAGCGCCCGGGGTAGTATTGGTAGTGATGAGCAGTTCTTC.

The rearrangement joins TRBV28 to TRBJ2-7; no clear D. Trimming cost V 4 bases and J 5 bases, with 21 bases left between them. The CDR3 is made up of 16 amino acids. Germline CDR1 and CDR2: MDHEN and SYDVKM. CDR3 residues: CASSWATPEQPNEQYF. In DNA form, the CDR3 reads TGTGCCAGCAGTTGGGCGACACCGGAACAACCTAACGAGCAGTACTTC. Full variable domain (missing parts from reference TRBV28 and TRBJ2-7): DVKVTQSSRYLVKRTGEKVFLECVQDMDHENMFWYRQDPGLGLRLIYFSYDVKMKEKGDIPEGYSVSREKKERFSLILESASTNQTSMYLCASSWATPEQPNEQYFGPGTRLTVT.

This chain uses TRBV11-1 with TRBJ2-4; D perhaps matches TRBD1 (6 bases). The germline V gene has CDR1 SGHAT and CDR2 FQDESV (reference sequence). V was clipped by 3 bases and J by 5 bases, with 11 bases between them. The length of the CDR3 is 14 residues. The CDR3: CASSFDRTENIQYF. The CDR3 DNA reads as TGTGCCAGCAGCTTTGACAGGACAGAAAACATTCAGTACTTC.

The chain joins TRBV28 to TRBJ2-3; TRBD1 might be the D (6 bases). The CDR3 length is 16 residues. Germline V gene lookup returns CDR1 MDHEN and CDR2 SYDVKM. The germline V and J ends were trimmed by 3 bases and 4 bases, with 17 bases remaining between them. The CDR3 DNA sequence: TGTGCCAGCAGTTTCCTGGGGGCCGCTAAAGCAGATACGCAGTATTTT. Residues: CASSFLGAAKADTQYF.

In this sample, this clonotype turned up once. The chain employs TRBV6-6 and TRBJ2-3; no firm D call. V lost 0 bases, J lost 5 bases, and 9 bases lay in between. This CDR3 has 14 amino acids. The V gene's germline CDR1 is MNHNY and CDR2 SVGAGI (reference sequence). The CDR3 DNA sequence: TGTGCCAGCAGTTACTCGACGTTACAAGATACGCAGTATTTT. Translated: CASSYSTLQDTQYF.

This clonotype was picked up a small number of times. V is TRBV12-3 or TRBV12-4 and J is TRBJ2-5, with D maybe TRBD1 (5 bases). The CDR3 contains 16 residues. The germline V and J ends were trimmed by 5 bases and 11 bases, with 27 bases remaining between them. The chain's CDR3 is CASSIGSLTGAPTQYF. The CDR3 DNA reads TGTGCCAGCAGTATAGGCTCGCTTACTGGGGCACCGACACAGTACTTC.

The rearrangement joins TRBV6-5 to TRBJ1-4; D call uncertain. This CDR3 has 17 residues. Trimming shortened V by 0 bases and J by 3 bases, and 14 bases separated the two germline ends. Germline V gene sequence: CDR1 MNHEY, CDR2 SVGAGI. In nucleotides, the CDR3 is TGTGCCAGCAGTTACTCGATATATAGCCCAGCTAATGAAAAACTGTTTTTT. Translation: CASSYSIYSPANEKLFF.

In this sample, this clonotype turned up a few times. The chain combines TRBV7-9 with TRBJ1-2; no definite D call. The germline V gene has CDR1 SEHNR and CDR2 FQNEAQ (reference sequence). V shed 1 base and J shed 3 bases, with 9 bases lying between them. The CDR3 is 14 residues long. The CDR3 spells CASSLDLYDYGYTF. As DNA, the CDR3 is TGTGCCAGCAGCTTAGATCTATACGACTATGGCTACACCTTC.

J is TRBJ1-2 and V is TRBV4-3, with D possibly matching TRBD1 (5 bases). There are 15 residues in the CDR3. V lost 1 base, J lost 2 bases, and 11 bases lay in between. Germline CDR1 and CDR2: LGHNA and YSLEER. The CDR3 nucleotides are TGCGCCAGCAGCCAAGGGTGGGGGAGGAACTATGGCTACACCTTC. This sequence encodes CASSQGWGRNYGYTF.

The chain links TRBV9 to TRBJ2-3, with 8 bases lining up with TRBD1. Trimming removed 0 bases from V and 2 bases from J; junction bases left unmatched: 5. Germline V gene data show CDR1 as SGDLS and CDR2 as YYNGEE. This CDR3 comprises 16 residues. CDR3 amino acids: CASSVARTGYTDTQYF. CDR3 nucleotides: TGTGCCAGCAGCGTAGCTCGGACAGGGTACACAGATACGCAGTATTTT. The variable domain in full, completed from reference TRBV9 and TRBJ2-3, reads DSGVTQTPKHLITATGQRVTLRCSPRSGDLSVYWYQQSLDQGLQFLIQYYNGEERAKGNILERFSAQQFPDLHSELNLSSLELGDSALYFCASSVARTGYTDTQYFGPGTRLTVL.

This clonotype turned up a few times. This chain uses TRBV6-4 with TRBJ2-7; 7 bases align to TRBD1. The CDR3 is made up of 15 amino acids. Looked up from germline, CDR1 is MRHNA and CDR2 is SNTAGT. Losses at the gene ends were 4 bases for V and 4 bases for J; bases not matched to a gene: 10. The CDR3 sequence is CASSGGQRSFYEQYF. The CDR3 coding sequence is TGTGCCAGCAGTGGGGGACAGAGGAGTTTTTACGAGCAGTACTTC.

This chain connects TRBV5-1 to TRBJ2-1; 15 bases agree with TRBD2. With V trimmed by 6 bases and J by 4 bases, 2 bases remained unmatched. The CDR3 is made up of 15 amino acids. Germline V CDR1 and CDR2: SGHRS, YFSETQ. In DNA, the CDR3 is TGCGCCAGCATCGGGACTAGCGGGGGGTACAATGAGCAGTTCTTC. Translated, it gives CASIGTSGGYNEQFF.